The 18 T cell receptor beta chains listed next were all sequenced from one sample in a study of cytomegalovirus exposure and HLA in healthy donors. PCR used 60 Vbeta primers and 13 Jbeta primers. Only in-frame clones appear in the TCRdb table, and some are missing; sequencing was by immunoSEQ multiplex PCR. The table shows about 140,000 clones, with roughly 82% occurring only once. The sequenced sample consisted of PBMCs. The receptor source for this set is a male donor in good health and CMV-seronegative.

The rearrangement links TRBV5-6 to TRBJ2-1, with 9 bases aligning to TRBD2. CDR3 length: 16 amino acids. V was clipped by 4 bases and J by 4 bases; unmatched bases: 9. Per germline, CDR1 SGHDT and CDR2 YYEEEE. The DNA of the CDR3 is TGTGCCAGCAGCAACCGCCCTAGCGGGACTTACAATGAGCAGTTCTTC. It translates to CASSNRPSGTYNEQFF.

This sequence joins TRBV6-4 and TRBJ2-2, with 9 bases matching TRBD1. Unmatched junction bases numbered 2, after V lost 0 bases and J lost 3 bases. Germline assignment: CDR1 MRHNA and CDR2 SNTAGT. This CDR3 has 16 residues. The DNA for the CDR3 is TGTGCCAGCAGTGACTCCGGGACAGGGCACACCGGGGAGCTGTTTTTT. It is translated as CASSDSGTGHTGELFF.

The rearrangement links TRBV5-1 to TRBJ2-7, with TRBD1 identical over 9 bases. The length of the CDR3 is 15 residues. Germline V gene data show CDR1 as SGHRS and CDR2 as YFSETQ. Trimming took 4 bases from V and 5 from J; bases not matched to a gene: 10. The CDR3 DNA reads as TGCGCCAGCAGCGGCTCCGGGACAGGGAAGGACGAGCAGTACTTC. It specifies CASSGSGTGKDEQYF.

This rearrangement joins TRBV2 to TRBJ2-5; 9 bases agree with TRBD2. The CDR3 is made up of 17 amino acids. Per germline, CDR1 SNHLY and CDR2 FYNNEI. With 6 bases clipped from V and 5 bases from J, the junction kept 16 bases outside the gene matches. The CDR3 region is CASSKGSGGPGGETQYF. CDR3 nucleotides: TGTGCCAGCAGCAAAGGTAGCGGGGGACCTGGTGGTGAGACCCAGTACTTC.

The CDR3 spells CASSPGTSGSSQYF. In nucleotides, the CDR3 is TGTGCCAGCAGTCCCGGGACTAGCGGTTCGTCGCAGTATTTT. The chain carries TRBV27 and TRBJ2-3, with 11 bases aligning to TRBD2. Trimming at V came to 5 bases and at J to 10 bases, leaving 8 bases not matched to a gene. The V gene's germline CDR1 is MNHEY and CDR2 SMNVEV (reference sequence). This CDR3 contains 14 residues.

In DNA, the CDR3 is TGCGCCAGCAAAGACAGGGGATTTAGCACAGATACGCAGTATTTT. Protein product: CASKDRGFSTDTQYF. The rearrangement joins TRBV5-1 to TRBJ2-3, with TRBD1 matching over 8 bases. CDR1 and CDR2 (germline): SGHRS, YFSETQ. Trimming took 6 bases from V and 0 from J; bases not matched to a gene: 6. CDR3 length: 15 residues. The full variable domain, with the rest looked up from reference TRBV5-1 and TRBJ2-3, is KAGVTQTPRYLIKTRGQQVTLSCSPISGHRSVSWYQQTPGQGLQFLFEYFSETQRNKGNFPGRFSGRQFSNSRSEMNVSTLELGDSALYLCASKDRGFSTDTQYFGPGTRLTVL.

The CDR3 sequence is CASSSAGGISYEQYF. CDR3 DNA: TGTGCCAGCAGTTCCGCGGGGGGGATATCCTACGAGCAGTACTTC. The rearrangement joins TRBV27 to TRBJ2-7, with 9 nucleotides matching TRBD2. Germline CDR1 reads MNHEY; CDR2 reads SMNVEV (reference sequence). V lost 4 bases and J lost 1; bases outside the gene matches: 5. This CDR3 has 15 amino acids.

This sequence joins TRBV5-1 and TRBJ1-4; 9 nucleotides line up with TRBD1. Looked up from germline, CDR1 is SGHRS and CDR2 is YFSETQ. This CDR3 is built from 15 residues. V was pared by 4 bases and J by 8 bases, with 9 bases of the junction left unmatched. CDR3: CASSPGDRVLEKLFF. The CDR3 DNA is TGCGCCAGCAGCCCGGGGGACAGGGTTCTCGAAAAACTGTTTTTT.

This clone has a single count. This chain uses TRBV7-9 with TRBJ1-2, with a weak D call TRBD1 (6 bases). CDR1 is SEHNR, CDR2 FQNEAQ, per germline (reference sequence). This CDR3 has 14 amino acids. V was pared by 2 bases and J by 3 bases, with 10 bases between. The CDR3 nucleotides read TGTGCCAGCAGCTTAAACAGGGTGGACTATGGCTACACCTTC. This encodes CASSLNRVDYGYTF.

The chain links TRBV4-3 to TRBJ1-5, with 8 bases matching TRBD1. V lost 2 bases, J lost 7 bases, and 7 bases stayed unmatched. CDR1 LGHNA and CDR2 YSLEER come from the germline V gene. The CDR3 has 15 residues. The CDR3 loop is CASSQRTGNNQPQHF. The DNA of the CDR3 is TGCGCCAGCAGCCAAAGGACAGGGAATAACCAGCCCCAGCATTTT.

In this sample, this clone turned up a few times. The CDR3 spells CASSLGSGSYNEQFF. The CDR3, as DNA: TGTGCCAGCAGTTTGGGTAGCGGGAGTTACAATGAGCAGTTCTTC. The V call is TRBV28, the J call TRBJ2-1, with 9 bases fitting TRBD2. J lost 4 bases, V lost 3 bases, and 4 bases had no gene match. This CDR3 is 15 amino acids long. Germline values: CDR1 MDHEN, CDR2 SYDVKM.

The CDR3 DNA reads as TGTGCCAGCAGTTTCCCGGGACAGATGGGATCATATGAGCAGTTCTTC. The encoded protein is CASSFPGQMGSYEQFF. The chain links TRBV28 to TRBJ2-1; 7 nucleotides align to TRBD1. The CDR3 runs to 16 residues. J gave up 8 bases and V 3 bases, and 13 bases lay outside the gene matches. Germline loops: CDR1 MDHEN, CDR2 SYDVKM.

J is TRBJ2-3 and V is TRBV19; D not certain. V was clipped by 4 bases and J by 6 bases, with 11 bases between them. The germline V gene encodes CDR1 LNHDA and CDR2 SQIVND (reference sequence). The length of the CDR3 is 13 residues. The CDR3 spells CASSTRGMDTQYF. The CDR3 DNA is TGTGCCAGTAGTACCCGAGGAATGGATACGCAGTATTTT.

The CDR3 sequence: CASSGASGARALSTDTQYF. In DNA, the CDR3 is TGTGCCAGCAGCGGGGCTAGCGGGGCCCGTGCCCTTAGCACAGATACGCAGTATTTT. V is TRBV9 and J is TRBJ2-3; TRBD2 matches at 9 bases. V trimming: 3 bases; J trimming: 0 bases; junction bases outside the gene matches: 14. Germline V lookup: CDR1 SGDLS, CDR2 YYNGEE. The CDR3 extends over 19 amino acids.

The rearrangement joins TRBV15 to TRBJ1-2; 7 nucleotides agree with TRBD1. Germline CDR1 reads LNHNV; CDR2 reads YYDKDF (reference sequence). The CDR3 consists of 15 residues. J gave up 6 bases and V 1 base, and 8 bases lay outside the gene matches. The CDR3 loop reads CATSRVPDRVDGYTF. The CDR3 nucleotides read TGTGCCACCAGCAGAGTCCCTGACAGGGTCGATGGCTACACCTTC.

This chain uses TRBV6-1 with TRBJ1-2; D is possibly TRBD1 (5 bases). In germline, CDR1 is MNHNS, CDR2 SASEGT. Trimming pared 4 bases from V and 1 base from J, leaving 16 bases between. This CDR3 comprises 16 residues. DNA of the CDR3: TGTGCCAGCAGTGGGGGGGGGTATACTCTTAACTATGGCTACACCTTC. Protein product: CASSGGGYTLNYGYTF.

The genes are TRBV11-1 and TRBJ2-1, with 10 nucleotides matching TRBD2. Germline V gene sequence: CDR1 SGHAT, CDR2 FQDESV (reference sequence). The CDR3 is made up of 15 amino acids. V shed 5 bases and J 6 bases; nucleotides not matched to a gene: 7. Written as DNA, the CDR3 is TGTGCCAGCAGCCCCCAAGCGGGAGGGCGCAATGAGCAGTTCTTC. This codes for CASSPQAGGRNEQFF. Looking up the rest from reference TRBV11-1 and TRBJ2-1 gives the full variable domain: EAEVAQSPRYKITEKSQAVAFWCDPISGHATLYWYRQILGQGPELLVQFQDESVVDDSQLPKDRFSAERLKGVDSTLKIQPAELGDSAMYLCASSPQAGGRNEQFFGPGTRLTVL.

The chain carries TRBV29-1 and TRBJ1-1; TRBD1 might be the D (6 bases). The length of the CDR3 is 15 residues. The germline CDR1 and CDR2 sequences are SQVTM and ANQGSEA. V lost 0 bases to trimming and J lost 1 base, with 12 bases between them. The CDR3: CSVEERTAENTEAFF. The CDR3 DNA is TGCAGCGTTGAAGAGCGGACAGCAGAGAACACTGAAGCTTTCTTT. Complete variable domain (other parts from reference TRBV29-1 and TRBJ1-1): SAVISQKPSRDICQRGTSLTIQCQVDSQVTMMFWYRQQPGQSLTLIATANQGSEATYESGFVIDKFPISRPNLTFSTLTVSNMSPEDSSIYLCSVEERTAENTEAFFGQGTRLTVV.